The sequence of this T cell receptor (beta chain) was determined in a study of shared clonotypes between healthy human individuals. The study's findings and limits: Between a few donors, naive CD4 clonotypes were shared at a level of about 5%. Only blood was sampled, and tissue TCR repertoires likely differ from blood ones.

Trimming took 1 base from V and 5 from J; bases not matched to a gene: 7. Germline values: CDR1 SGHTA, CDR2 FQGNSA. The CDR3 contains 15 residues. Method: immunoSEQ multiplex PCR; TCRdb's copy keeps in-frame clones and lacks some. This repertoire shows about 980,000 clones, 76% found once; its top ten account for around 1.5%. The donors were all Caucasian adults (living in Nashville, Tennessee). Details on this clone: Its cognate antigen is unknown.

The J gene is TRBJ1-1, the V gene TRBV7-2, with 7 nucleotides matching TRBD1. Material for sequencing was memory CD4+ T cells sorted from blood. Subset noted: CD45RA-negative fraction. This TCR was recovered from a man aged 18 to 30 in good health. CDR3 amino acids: CASSLEGRGQTEAFF. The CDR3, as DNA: TGTGCCAGCAGCTTAGAGGGTAGGGGGCAGACTGAAGCTTTCTTT.